This T cell receptor (beta chain) was sequenced for a study of cytomegalovirus exposure and HLA in healthy donors. The germline CDR1 and CDR2 sequences are SGHTA and FQGTGA. The V end lost 5 bases, the J end lost 1 base, and 8 bases lay between the germline ends. The CDR3 runs 14 residues. Among the donors, all were healthy bone marrow donors. General observations from the study: Trimming of TCR beta V- and J-genes showed a link, identified in a later analysis, to a missense DCLRE1C variant.

PCR amplification relied on 60 Vbeta primers (plus 13 Jbeta primers). Data came from immunoSEQ multiplex PCR; TCRdb stores just in-frame clones and leaves some out. Of 100,000 to 150,000 clones in the sample, roughly 78% were seen once. A note on this clone: Its target is not known.

V is TRBV7-3 and J is TRBJ2-2; possible D gene TRBD1, 6 bases. The receptor comes from a man aged 25 to 45 in good health and CMV-seropositive. Specimen: PBMCs. The DNA for the CDR3 is TGTGCCAGCAGCATACAGGGGAACACCGGGGAGCTGTTTTTT. Protein product: CASSIQGNTGELFF.